These T cell receptor beta chains were read from a single sample in a study of blood T cell repertoires in COVID-19. Generated by immunoSEQ multiplex PCR, the TCRdb table keeps only in-frame clones and is missing some. The sample yields roughly 200,000 clones, 65% to 85% seen once. The sequencing sample was made of peripheral blood. All receptors derive from a man aged 45-60 years with active or convalescent COVID-19. CDR3s include the opening cysteine and the closing phenylalanine or tryptophan. A D gene is named only where the DNA matches it firmly. The size entry is marked missing in some rows and otherwise reads once, few, many or a size class.

V	size	D	J	CDR3	DNA
TRBV4-2	NA	TRBD2	TRBJ2-7	CASSPRLAFEQYF	TGTGCCAGCAGCCCCAGACTAGCCTTCGAGCAGTACTTC
TRBV5-8	NA	NA	TRBJ2-7	CASSLEQTPSTRQYF	TGTGCCAGCAGCTTGGAGCAGACCCCCTCGACTCGGCAGTACTTC
TRBV5-4	NA	TRBD1	TRBJ1-1	CASSPGQGARNTEAFF	TGTGCCAGCAGCCCAGGACAGGGGGCGAGGAACACTGAAGCTTTCTTT
TRBV7-2	NA	NA	TRBJ2-1	CASSTEGGNEQFF	TGTGCCAGCAGCACCGAGGGTGGAAATGAGCAGTTCTTC
TRBV6-2/TRBV6-3	once	NA	TRBJ2-7	CASSKGAATSYEQYF	TGTGCCAGCAGTAAAGGGGCAGCAACCTCCTACGAGCAGTACTTC
TRBV6-5	once	TRBD1	TRBJ1-5	CASLAGGIGDQPQHF	TGTGCCAGCTTGGCAGGGGGCATCGGCGATCAGCCCCAGCATTTT
TRBV29-1	NA	TRBD1	TRBJ2-1	CSVVRDRSTDEQFF	TGCAGCGTTGTTCGGGACAGGTCGACGGATGAGCAGTTCTTC
TRBV5-3	NA	NA	TRBJ2-7	CARSCLAYEQYF	TGTGCCAGAAGCTGTTTAGCCTACGAGCAGTACTTC
TRBV10-3	NA	NA	TRBJ2-7	CAISEVRGEQYF	TGTGCCATCAGTGAGGTAAGGGGCGAGCAGTACTTC
TRBV29-1	NA	TRBD2	TRBJ2-2	CSVRTSGSGELFF	TGCAGCGTTAGGACTAGCGGTTCCGGGGAGCTGTTTTTT
TRBV10-2	NA	NA	TRBJ1-2	CASSGGRQVYGYTF	TGCGCCAGCAGTGGGGGGAGACAGGTTTATGGCTACACCTTC
TRBV10-3	NA	TRBD2	TRBJ2-1	CAISLGTSSYNEQFF	TGTGCCATCAGTTTAGGGACTAGTTCTTACAATGAGCAGTTCTTC
TRBV30	NA	TRBD1	TRBJ2-1	CAWSWDRVNEQFF	TGTGCCTGGAGTTGGGACAGGGTAAATGAGCAGTTCTTC
TRBV9	NA	TRBD1	TRBJ2-3	CASSVMGQGPDTQYF	TGTGCCAGCAGCGTAATGGGACAGGGGCCAGATACGCAGTATTTT
TRBV5-1	NA	TRBD2	TRBJ2-5	CASSWTSRETQYF	TGCGCCAGCAGCTGGACTAGCCGGGAGACCCAGTACTTC
TRBV12-3/TRBV12-4	few	NA	TRBJ2-7	CASSQQGTYEQYF	TGTGCCAGCAGTCAACAGGGCACCTACGAGCAGTACTTC
TRBV4-3	NA	NA	TRBJ2-7	CASSQEGSTTNEQYF	TGCGCCAGCAGCCAAGAGGGGAGCACCACGAACGAGCAGTACTTC
TRBV5-5	NA	NA	TRBJ1-2	CASSLGSNSATANYGYTF	TGTGCCAGCAGCTTGGGGAGCAACTCCGCGACAGCTAACTATGGCTACACCTTC
TRBV15	NA	NA	TRBJ1-4	CATSRRGSQGEKLFF	TGTGCCACCAGCAGAAGGGGCTCCCAGGGGGAAAAACTGTTTTTT
TRBV30	NA	TRBD2	TRBJ2-3	CAWSGTRRNTQYF	TGTGCCTGGAGTGGGACTAGAAGGAATACGCAGTATTTT
TRBV5-1	few	TRBD1	TRBJ2-2	CASKGQGTANTGELFF	TGCGCCAGCAAGGGACAGGGAACCGCGAACACCGGGGAGCTGTTTTTT
TRBV2	NA	NA	TRBJ1-5	CASSAMGLSNQPQHF	TGTGCCAGCAGTGCCATGGGACTAAGCAATCAGCCCCAGCATTTT
TRBV10-1	NA	TRBD1	TRBJ1-2	CASREGQGGNYGYTF	TGCGCCAGCAGGGAGGGACAGGGCGGTAACTATGGCTACACCTTC
TRBV28	NA	NA	TRBJ1-4	CASSPAGVNEKLFF	TGTGCCAGCTCCCCGGCAGGGGTTAATGAAAAACTGTTTTTT
TRBV25-1	NA	NA	TRBJ1-1	CATQGGNTEAFF	TGTGCCACCCAGGGAGGGAACACTGAAGCTTTCTTT
TRBV6-5	once	NA	TRBJ2-7	CASSYSIQVRYEQYF	TGTGCCAGCAGTTACTCGATACAAGTCCGATACGAGCAGTACTTC
TRBV28	once	NA	TRBJ2-3	CAGGAGTDTQYF	TGTGCCGGGGGGGCCGGCACAGATACGCAGTATTTT
TRBV5-4	once	NA	TRBJ1-2	CASSWDKANYGYTF	TGTGCCAGCAGCTGGGACAAGGCTAACTATGGCTACACCTTC
TRBV6-2/TRBV6-3	NA	NA	TRBJ1-5	CASSPTGQNQPQHF	TGTGCCAGCAGCCCCACAGGGCAGAATCAGCCCCAGCATTTT
TRBV19	NA	NA	TRBJ2-7	CASSTVWTAVPYEQYF	TGTGCCAGTAGTACTGTTTGGACAGCCGTCCCCTACGAGCAGTACTTC
TRBV19	NA	NA	TRBJ1-4	CASSRGGQATNEKLFF	TGTGCCAGTAGTCGGGGGGGCCAGGCAACTAATGAAAAACTGTTTTTT
TRBV2	NA	TRBD1	TRBJ1-5	CASSVGKGAQPQHF	TGTGCCAGCAGTGTTGGGAAGGGGGCTCAGCCCCAGCATTTT
TRBV25-1	NA	TRBD1	TRBJ1-3	CASSDYGGGTGRNTIYF	TGTGCCAGCAGTGATTACGGGGGAGGGACAGGGCGAAACACCATATATTTT
TRBV18	NA	TRBD1	TRBJ1-4	CASSLNRGRNEKLFF	TGTGCCAGCTCCCTGAACAGGGGACGCAATGAAAAACTGTTTTTT
TRBV3-1/TRBV3-2	NA	TRBD1	TRBJ2-2	CASSRDRADTGELFF	TGTGCCAGCAGCCGGGACAGGGCCGACACCGGGGAGCTGTTTTTT
TRBV10-2	once	NA	TRBJ2-7	CASSVRQALSEQYF	TGCGCCAGCAGCGTCCGACAGGCCCTTAGCGAGCAGTACTTC
TRBV18	NA	TRBD1	TRBJ2-2	CASSPRQGATGELFF	TGTGCCAGCTCACCTAGACAGGGGGCCACCGGGGAGCTGTTTTTT
TRBV27	NA	NA	TRBJ2-3	CASGRGSTDTQYF	TGTGCCAGCGGGCGGGGAAGCACAGATACGCAGTATTTT
TRBV2	NA	TRBD2	TRBJ2-1	CASSIAGDGFGEQFF	TGTGCCAGCAGCATAGCGGGGGATGGTTTTGGAGAGCAGTTCTTC
TRBV12-3/TRBV12-4	NA	TRBD1	TRBJ1-2	CASSGDSIYGYTF	TGTGCCAGCAGTGGGGACAGCATATATGGCTACACCTTC
TRBV30	NA	TRBD1	TRBJ1-6	CAWSPGQGDNSPLHF	TGTGCCTGGAGTCCGGGACAGGGGGATAATTCACCCCTCCACTTT
TRBV5-5	NA	NA	TRBJ1-2	CASSLGPRNYGYTF	TGTGCCAGCAGCCTGGGTCCGAGGAACTATGGCTACACCTTC
TRBV15	NA	NA	TRBJ1-2	CATSKDSNYGYTF	TGTGCCACCAGCAAGGACAGTAACTATGGCTACACCTTC
TRBV2	NA	NA	TRBJ2-4	CASRGTLAKNIQYF	TGTGCCAGCAGGGGGACACTAGCCAAAAACATTCAGTACTTC
TRBV11-2	NA	TRBD1	TRBJ1-1	CASSVDRADGTEAFF	TGTGCCAGCAGCGTAGACAGGGCAGACGGCACTGAAGCTTTCTTT
TRBV11-2	NA	TRBD1	TRBJ1-1	CASSPDRGRRTEAFF	TGTGCCAGCAGCCCGGACAGGGGGCGAAGGACTGAAGCTTTCTTT
TRBV7-6	NA	TRBD1	TRBJ2-5	CASSPDRGLETQYF	TGTGCCAGCAGCCCTGACAGGGGTTTGGAGACCCAGTACTTC